This T cell receptor (beta chain) was captured in a study of shared clonotypes between healthy human individuals. Method: immunoSEQ multiplex PCR; TCRdb's copy keeps in-frame clones and lacks some. The sample includes about 1 million clones, roughly 75% of them seen just once. V shed 4 bases and J shed 6 bases, with 22 bases lying between them. The CDR3 contains 16 residues. The germline CDR1 and CDR2 sequences are SGHNT and YYREEE (reference sequence). This clone was counted only a few times. Healthy and HIV-negative, the adult donors had no recent acute infections or vaccinations. This receptor was obtained from a man aged 18 to 35 in good health. Material for sequencing was memory CD4+ T cells sorted from blood. Subset reported: CD45RA-negative fraction. This chain connects TRBV5-4 to TRBJ1-1; maybe TRBD1 (5 bases). The DNA for the CDR3 is TGTGCCAGCAGCGCCATGGGGCAGGGAATTAGCGCTGAAGCTTTCTTT. This encodes CASSAMGQGISAEAFF.